This T cell receptor (beta chain) was recovered during a study of T cell responses to AZD1222 COVID-19 vaccine. This CDR3 has 15 residues. Germline V CDR1 and CDR2: MDHEN, SYDVKM. J was trimmed by 7 bases and V by 7 bases; bases with no gene match: 11. Overall study results and limits: Vaccination with two AZD1222 doses was followed by a rise in Spike-specific TCR breadth and depth. The CD4 TCRs associated with vaccination extended across spike and predominated at 160-218 and 743-854.

This clone was seen only once. Its antigen is unknown. The method was immunoSEQ multiplex PCR; TCRdb's version includes in-frame clones alone and lacks a portion of them. In the table there are tens of thousands of clones, around 85% of which are singletons. The J gene is TRBJ2-3, the V gene TRBV28; TRBD2 agrees at 10 bases. Sequencing was performed on peripheral blood, taken 28 days after the second AZD1222 dose. This TCR came from an adult who received the AZD1222 COVID-19 vaccine. The CDR3: CASIPASGRGNTQYF. The CDR3 coding sequence is TGTGCCAGCATCCCGGCCAGCGGGAGGGGTAATACGCAGTATTTT. Combining the CDR3 with reference TRBV28 and TRBJ2-3 gives the whole variable domain DVKVTQSSRYLVKRTGEKVFLECVQDMDHENMFWYRQDPGLGLRLIYFSYDVKMKEKGDIPEGYSVSREKKERFSLILESASTNQTSMYLCASIPASGRGNTQYFGPGTRLTVL.